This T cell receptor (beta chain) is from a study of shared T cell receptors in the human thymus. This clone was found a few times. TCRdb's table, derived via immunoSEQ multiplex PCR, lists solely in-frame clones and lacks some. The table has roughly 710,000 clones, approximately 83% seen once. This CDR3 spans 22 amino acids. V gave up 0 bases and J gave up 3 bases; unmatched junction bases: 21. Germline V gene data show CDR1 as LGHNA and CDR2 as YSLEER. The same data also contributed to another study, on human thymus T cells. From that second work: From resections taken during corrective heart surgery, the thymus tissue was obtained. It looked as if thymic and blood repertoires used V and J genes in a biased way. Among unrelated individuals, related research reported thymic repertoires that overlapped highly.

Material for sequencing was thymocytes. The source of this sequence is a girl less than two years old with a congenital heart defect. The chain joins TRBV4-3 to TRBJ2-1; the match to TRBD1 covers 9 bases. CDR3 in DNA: TGCGCCAGCAGCCAAGAGACCCCCGGGACAGGGATGGATACCCATTTCTACAATGAGCAGTTCTTC. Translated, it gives CASSQETPGTGMDTHFYNEQFF.